This T cell receptor (beta chain) was sequenced during a study of OX40 agonist ivuxolimab in advanced cancers. At the level of the study: Enrolled patients in dose escalation had cancers that were hepatocellular carcinoma, melanoma, renal cell or head and neck cancer. Whole-study results and caveats: The specificity for antigen of the expanded peripheral T cells was not determined. People who partly responded at 0.1-3.0 mg/kg had some of the least clonal expansion seen.

The cohort excluded patients with autoimmune disease history or systemic immunosuppression. Of note for this clone: As yet, its antigen is unknown.

This CDR3 comprises 17 residues. Only in-frame clones appear in the TCRdb table, and some are missing; sequencing was by immunoSEQ multiplex PCR. The table lists around 65,000 clones, approximately 90% of them singletons. This sequence originates from an adult with an advanced solid tumor such as melanoma, head and neck, liver or kidney cancer. The chain has TRBV12-1 and TRBJ1-1; the table calls TRBD1, which could not be checked here. TRBV12-1 is given as a pseudogene. This sample comprised CD4+ or CD8+ T cells sorted from blood, obtained in a trial of the OX40 agonist ivuxolimab. The CDR3 loop reads CASRGTDRRNVSTEAFF. The CDR3 DNA reads TGTGCCAGCCGAGGGACGGACAGGCGGAATGTGAGCACTGAAGCTTTCTTT.